The clone carrying this T cell receptor beta chain was observed once. The data derive from a study of blood T cell repertoires in COVID-19. This CDR3 is 15 amino acids long. The V and J ends lost 4 bases and 5 bases, in that order; junction bases with no gene match: 7. CDR1 and CDR2 (germline): SGHDN, FVKESK. Participant-given clinical history determined each cohort assignment. Clones were read by immunoSEQ multiplex PCR, and TCRdb kept only the in-frame ones, dropping some. The sample holds roughly 280,000 clones, around 89% seen once. The chain has TRBV14 and TRBJ1-4, with TRBD1 matching 7 bases. Specimen: PBMCs or T cells enriched from blood (not recorded which). This TCR came from a woman aged 25 to 39 with acute COVID-19. CDR3 loop: CASSPQGTFNEKLFF. The DNA for the CDR3 is TGTGCCAGCAGCCCACAGGGGACGTTCAATGAAAAACTGTTTTTT.